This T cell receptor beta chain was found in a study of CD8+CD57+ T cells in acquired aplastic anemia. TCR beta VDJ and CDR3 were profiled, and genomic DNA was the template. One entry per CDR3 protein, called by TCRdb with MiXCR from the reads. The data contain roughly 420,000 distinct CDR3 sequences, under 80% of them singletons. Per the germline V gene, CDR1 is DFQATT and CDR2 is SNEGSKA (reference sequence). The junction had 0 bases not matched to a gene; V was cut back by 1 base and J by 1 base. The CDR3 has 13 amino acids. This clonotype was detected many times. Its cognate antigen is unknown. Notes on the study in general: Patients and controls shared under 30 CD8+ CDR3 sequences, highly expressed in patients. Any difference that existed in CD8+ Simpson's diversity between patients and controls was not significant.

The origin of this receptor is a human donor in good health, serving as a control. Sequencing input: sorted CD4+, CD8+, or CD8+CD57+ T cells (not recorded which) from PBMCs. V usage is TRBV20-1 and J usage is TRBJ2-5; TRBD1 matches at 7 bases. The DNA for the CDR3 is TGCAGTGCTAGAGGACAGGGCCAAGAGACCCAGTACTTC. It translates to CSARGQGQETQYF.